The T cell receptor beta chain described here comes from a study of OX40 agonist ivuxolimab in advanced cancers. Describing the broader study: Ivuxolimab was an agonistic, fully human IgG2 monoclonal antibody directed against OX40 (CD134), a costimulatory receptor. Prior anti-PD-1, anti-PD-L1 or anti-CTLA-4 therapy was permitted, and checkpoint inhibitors had been received by roughly 40% of dose-escalation patients. Of the approximately 50 dose-escalation patients, hepatocellular carcinoma was present in roughly 19, melanoma in roughly 15, renal cell carcinoma in 9 and head and neck cancer in 9. In the dose-escalation cohort, 82.7% of patients were male, and the mean age was roughly 60 years, with a range of about 20 to 90. Peripheral TCRbeta sequencing aimed to test whether ivuxolimab altered TCR sequence diversity and caused clonal T-cell expansion. Partial responses occurred in three dose-escalation patients: two with cutaneous melanoma and one with hepatocellular carcinoma. Intravenous ivuxolimab was administered to patients every 2 weeks at six dose levels: 0.01, 0.1, 0.3, 1.5, 3 and 10 mg/kg. The paper covers the monotherapy dose-escalation part of the phase I ivuxolimab trial, which included N ≈ 57 patients. General conclusions and limits of the study: Low levels of normalized T-cell clonal expansion were also shown by some nonresponding patients. Which antigens the clonally expanded peripheral T cells were specific for was not determined. Clonal expansion of both CD4+ and CD8+ blood T cells was observed from baseline to week 6 at doses 0.1 to 3.0 mg/kg. On average, CD8+ T cells showed more expanded clones than CD4+ T cells after ivuxolimab. In the 0.1-3.0 mg/kg groups, partial responders were among the patients with the lowest normalized peripheral clonal expansion, particularly in CD8+ T cells.

Patients with autoimmune disease history or receiving systemic immunosuppression were excluded from the trial. Peripheral blood for TCR sequencing was drawn from every dose cohort at baseline, at cycle 4 day 1 and at cycle 7 day 1. The samples were drawn from a first-in-human, open-label, multicenter phase I dose-escalation trial of ivuxolimab. Adults with locally advanced or metastatic melanoma, renal cell, hepatocellular, or head and neck squamous cell carcinoma were enrolled in the trial. Before TCR sequencing, CD4+ T cells and CD8+ T cells were sorted from peripheral blood as separate populations. Worth noting for this clone: This clone's antigen is unknown. It has no much larger one-base neighbor in the sample; base qualities were not kept.

Genomic DNA was isolated from the sorted cells so that the TCRbeta CDR3 region could be sequenced. The immunoSEQ Assay was used to sequence the TCRbeta CDR3 regions. The clones in this table, taken by TCRdb from immuneACCESS, are in-frame only. Not every clone is retained; where verified, under half of the shortfall comes from an unresolved V gene, and the cause of the rest is unknown. The sample data list roughly 97,000 clones, and about nine tenths of these were observed just once. Clones ranked in the top ten supply more than 5% of the sample. CDR1 and CDR2, per the germline V gene (reference sequence), are MNHEY and SMNVEV. The CDR3 starts with the cysteine, ends with the phenylalanine, and has 14 residues. Of the read, only the CDR3 DNA is kept; its 42 bases are in frame from base 1. Cut back by 8 bases and 1 base, the V and J ends lie 11 bases apart.

The material sequenced was CD4+ or CD8+ T cells sorted from blood, taken in a trial of the OX40 agonist ivuxolimab. The receptor was derived from an adult with an advanced solid tumor such as melanoma, head and neck, liver or kidney cancer. The V gene is TRBV27 and the J gene is TRBJ2-2, with the D gene too uncertain to name. The bases read TGTGCCAGCGGATCGTGGGGGAACACCGGGGAGCTGTTTTTT. The translation is CASGSWGNTGELFF.